This T cell receptor (beta chain) was captured by sequencing in a study of graft-versus-host responses after intestinal transplantation. Looking at the study overall: Induction using anti-thymocyte globulin, followed by tacrolimus and steroids for approximately 3 years, was given to all recipients.

Germline lookup yields CDR1 MNHEY and CDR2 SVGAGI. V shed 5 bases and J shed 2 bases, with 4 bases lying between them. The CDR3 length is 11 residues. Worth noting for this clone: The antigen remains undetermined.

TCRdb keeps only in-frame clones here, not all; method: immunoSEQ multiplex PCR. The profile shows under 8,000 clones, about 68% of them singletons. Intraepithelial plus lamina propria lymphocytes were released by processing graft tissue. Study-wide points: GvH clones occurred in recipient marrow; some first appeared in ileum or blood. Subjects displaying graft-donor T cell macrochimerism possessed elevated graft-versus-host to host-versus-graft clonal ratios inside allografts. Maximum circulating GvH clone levels tracked with early post-transplant HvG decreases.

The sequencing here drew on ileum tissue, taken 220 to 230 days after intestinal transplant. The rearrangement joins TRBV6-5 to TRBJ2-7; unclear D gene. The TCR was taken from a human patient who received an intestinal transplant, so some T cells may come from the graft donor. The CDR3 DNA is TGTGCCAGCAGTGACACCTACGAGCAGTACTTC. It specifies CASSDTYEQYF.